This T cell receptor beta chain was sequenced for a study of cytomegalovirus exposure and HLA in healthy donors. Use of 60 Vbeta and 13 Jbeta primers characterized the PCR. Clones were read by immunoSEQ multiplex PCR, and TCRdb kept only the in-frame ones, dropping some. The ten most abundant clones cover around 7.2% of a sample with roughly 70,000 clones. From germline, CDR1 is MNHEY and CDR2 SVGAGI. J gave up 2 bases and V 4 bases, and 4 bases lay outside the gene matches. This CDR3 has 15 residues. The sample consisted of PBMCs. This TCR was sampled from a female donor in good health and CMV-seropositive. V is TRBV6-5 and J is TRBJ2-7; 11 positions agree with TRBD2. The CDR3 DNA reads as TGTGCCAGCAGTTCCCAGACTAGCGGGACCTACGAGCAGTACTTC. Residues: CASSSQTSGTYEQYF.